Listed below are T cell receptor beta chains from one sample, sequenced in a study of spatial heterogeneity in lung cancer. TCRdb re-called the 5' RACE reads with MiXCR, one entry per CDR3 protein. The repertoire holds some 38,000 distinct CDR3 sequences, roughly 7.4% seen once, with approximately 30% in the top ten. The input for sequencing was PBMCs, taken at surgery. These receptors all come from a male donor with early-stage non-small cell lung cancer. Each CDR3 is given with its conserved first and last residue. The D gene is left open where the match is weak. Rows may omit the clone size; those that give it use once, few, many or a size class.

j_gene | v_gene | d_gene | abundance | CDR3nt | CDR3aa
TRBJ1-1 | TRBV7-3 | - | many | TGTGCCAGCAGCTTAGCTTCGACGGGGACTGAAGCTTTCTTT | CASSLASTGTEAFF
TRBJ2-3 | TRBV5-1 | - | - | TGCGCCAGCAGCTTGGCCACGGGAGATACGCAGTATTTT | CASSLATGDTQYF
TRBJ2-1 | TRBV12-3/TRBV12-4 | TRBD1 | many | TGTGCCAGCAGTACAAGACAGGGGACTCTGCAGTTCTTC | CASSTRQGTLQFF
TRBJ1-1 | TRBV27 | - | - | TGTGCCAGCAGTTTCCGCGGACAGTTCAACACTGAAGCTTTCTTT | CASSFRGQFNTEAFF
TRBJ1-1 | TRBV6-2/TRBV6-3 | - | - | TGTGCCAGCAGCCGACAGCTAATGAACACTGAAGCTTTCTTT | CASSRQLMNTEAFF
TRBJ2-3 | TRBV11-2 | TRBD2 | many | TGTGCCAGCAGCTCTGGACTAGCGGGAGCAATAGATACGCAGTATTTT | CASSSGLAGAIDTQYF
TRBJ2-1 | TRBV7-9 | TRBD2 | many | TGTGCCAGCAGCCCGAAACCCCGTGGACTAGCGGGAGAGGTTTACAATGAGCAGTTCTTC | CASSPKPRGLAGEVYNEQFF
TRBJ1-1 | TRBV6-6 | - | few | TGTGCCAGCAGCCGCAGGGGAGACACTGAAGCTTTCTTT | CASSRRGDTEAFF
TRBJ1-5 | TRBV19 | TRBD1 | few | TGTGCCAGTAGCAGCTTTCCGGGACAGGGGACTCAGCCCCAGCATTTT | CASSSFPGQGTQPQHF
TRBJ2-2 | TRBV19 | - | many | TGTGCCAGTAATCTGAACACCGGGGAGCTGTTTTTT | CASNLNTGELFF
TRBJ2-3 | TRBV13 | TRBD2 | many | TGTGCCAGCAGCTTGCTAGCGGGAGCTGACACAGATACGCAGTATTTT | CASSLLAGADTDTQYF
TRBJ2-7 | TRBV29-1 | - | many | TGCAGCGCCAGGATGGGCGAGCAGTACTTC | CSARMGEQYF
TRBJ2-2 | TRBV3-1 | - | many | TGTGCCAGCGGGAGAAGCGAGGTGAACACCGGGGAGCTGTTTTTT | CASGRSEVNTGELFF
TRBJ1-2 | TRBV27 | TRBD1 | many | TGTGCCAGCAGTCCAGGGACAGTCGGCTACACCTTC | CASSPGTVGYTF
TRBJ2-2 | TRBV20-1 | TRBD2 | few | TGCAGTGCTGGGGGACTAGCGGGACCAAACACCGGGGAGCTGTTTTTT | CSAGGLAGPNTGELFF
TRBJ1-4 | TRBV5-4 | - | few | TGTGCCAGCAGCTCCGCCCCTTTTGCGGCTAATGAAAAACTGTTTTTT | CASSSAPFAANEKLFF
TRBJ1-4 | TRBV5-4 | TRBD1 | many | TGTGCCAGCAGCTCACAGGGGTCTAATGAAAAACTGTTTTTT | CASSSQGSNEKLFF
TRBJ2-5 | TRBV27 | - | many | TGTGCCAGCAGGGAGACAGCGTACCAAGAGACCCAGTACTTC | CASRETAYQETQYF
TRBJ1-5 | TRBV7-8 | TRBD1 | many | TGTGCCAGCAGCCTCCGGGACAGGGCCTCCTGGCAGCCCCAGCATTTT | CASSLRDRASWQPQHF
TRBJ2-4 | TRBV20-1 | TRBD2 | few | TGCAGTGCTAGAGGCGGACTAGCGGGAGGGTTGGGCAAAAACATTCAGTACTTC | CSARGGLAGGLGKNIQYF